This T cell receptor (beta chain) was captured by sequencing in a study of pediatric ulcerative colitis. This clone was counted a few times. Its antigen is not identified. Controls had normal endoscopy and no IBD diagnosis within a year. Colonoscopy and blood draw happened at the same time. General study points: Two rectal clonotypes were found only in ulcerative colitis patients, all of them.

This CDR3 is built from 15 residues. The germline gives CDR1 LGHNA, CDR2 YSLEER. V dropped 3 bases and J dropped 4; count of bases not matched to a gene: 4. The repertoire was sequenced with immunoSEQ multiplex PCR; TCRdb's copy has only in-frame clones and lacks some. The repertoire holds 54,000 or so clones, with about nine tenths as singletons. The receptor comes from a boy aged 5-17 years who was a control in a study of pediatric ulcerative colitis. The V gene is TRBV4-3, the J gene TRBJ2-3; 10 positions match TRBD1. The sample was blood. The CDR3 nucleotides read TGCGCCAGCAGCCAGGGGACAGGGGCCGCAGATACGCAGTATTTT. Its protein product is CASSQGTGAADTQYF.